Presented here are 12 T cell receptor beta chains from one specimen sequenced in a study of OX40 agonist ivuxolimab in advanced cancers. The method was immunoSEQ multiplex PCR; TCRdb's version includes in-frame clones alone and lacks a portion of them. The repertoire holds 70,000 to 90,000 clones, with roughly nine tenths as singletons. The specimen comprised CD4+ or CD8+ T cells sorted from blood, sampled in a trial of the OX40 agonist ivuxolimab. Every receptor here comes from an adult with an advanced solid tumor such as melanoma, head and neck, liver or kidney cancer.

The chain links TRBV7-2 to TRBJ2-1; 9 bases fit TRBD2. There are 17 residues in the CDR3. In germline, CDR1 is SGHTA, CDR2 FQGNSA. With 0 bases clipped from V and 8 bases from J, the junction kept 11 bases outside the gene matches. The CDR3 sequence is CASSLAVGRGGSDEQFF. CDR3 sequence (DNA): TGTGCCAGCAGCTTAGCCGTCGGGCGGGGGGGCTCGGATGAGCAGTTCTTC.

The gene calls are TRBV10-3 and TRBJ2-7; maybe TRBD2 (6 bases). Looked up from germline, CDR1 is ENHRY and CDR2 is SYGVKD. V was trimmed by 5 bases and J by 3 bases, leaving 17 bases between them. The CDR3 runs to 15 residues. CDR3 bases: TGTGCCATCAGTATCAGCGGGTATGGCAACTACGAGCAGTACTTC. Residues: CAISISGYGNYEQYF.

CDR3 amino acids: CASSSMGGLNEQYF. The CDR3 DNA follows: TGTGCCAGCAGCTCCATGGGCGGGTTGAACGAGCAGTACTTC. The chain combines TRBV7-9 with TRBJ2-7; a weak D match, TRBD2 (5 bases). V was pared by 4 bases and J by 5 bases, with 15 bases between. Germline-derived CDR1 and CDR2 are SEHNR and FQNEAQ (reference sequence). There are 14 residues in the CDR3. Complete variable domain (other parts from reference TRBV7-9 and TRBJ2-7): DTGVSQNPRHKITKRGQNVTFRCDPISEHNRLYWYRQTLGQGPEFLTYFQNEAQLEKSRLLSDRFSAERPKGSFSTLEIQRTEQGDSAMYLCASSSMGGLNEQYFGPGTRLTVT.

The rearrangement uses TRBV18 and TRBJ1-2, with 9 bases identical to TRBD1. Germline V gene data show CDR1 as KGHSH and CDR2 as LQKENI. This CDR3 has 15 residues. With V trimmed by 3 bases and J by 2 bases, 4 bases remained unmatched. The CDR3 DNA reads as TGTGCCAGCTCACCCCCGGGACAGGGAAACTATGGCTACACCTTC. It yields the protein CASSPPGQGNYGYTF.

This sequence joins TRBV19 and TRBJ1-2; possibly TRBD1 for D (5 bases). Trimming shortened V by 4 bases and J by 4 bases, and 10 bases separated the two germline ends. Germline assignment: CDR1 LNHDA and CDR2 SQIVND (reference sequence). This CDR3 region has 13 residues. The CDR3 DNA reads TGTGCCAGTAGTACCGACAGACTCTATGGCTACACCTTC. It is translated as CASSTDRLYGYTF.

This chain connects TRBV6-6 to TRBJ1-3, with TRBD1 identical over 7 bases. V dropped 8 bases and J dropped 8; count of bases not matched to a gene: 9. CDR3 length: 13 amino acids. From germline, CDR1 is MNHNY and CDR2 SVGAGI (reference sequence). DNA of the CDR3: TGTGCCAGCCGGCCGACAGGGTGGCACACCATATATTTT. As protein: CASRPTGWHTIYF.

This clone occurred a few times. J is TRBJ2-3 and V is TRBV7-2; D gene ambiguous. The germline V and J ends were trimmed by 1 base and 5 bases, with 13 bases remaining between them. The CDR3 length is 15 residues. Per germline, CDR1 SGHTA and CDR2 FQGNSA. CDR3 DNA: TGTGCCAGCAGCTTAGGATACAGTTCAGGAGATACGCAGTATTTT. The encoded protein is CASSLGYSSGDTQYF.

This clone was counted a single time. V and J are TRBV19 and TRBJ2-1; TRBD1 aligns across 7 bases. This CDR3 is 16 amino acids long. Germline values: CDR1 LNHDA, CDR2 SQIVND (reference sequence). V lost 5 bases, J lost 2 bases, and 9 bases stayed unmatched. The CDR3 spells CASSDPGTATYNEQFF. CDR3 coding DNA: TGTGCCAGTAGTGACCCCGGGACAGCCACCTACAATGAGCAGTTCTTC. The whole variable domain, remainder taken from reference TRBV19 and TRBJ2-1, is DGGITQSPKYLFRKEGQNVTLSCEQNLNHDAMYWYRQDPGQGLRLIYYSQIVNDFQKGDIAEGYSVSREKKESFPLTVTSAQKNPTAFYLCASSDPGTATYNEQFFGPGTRLTVL.

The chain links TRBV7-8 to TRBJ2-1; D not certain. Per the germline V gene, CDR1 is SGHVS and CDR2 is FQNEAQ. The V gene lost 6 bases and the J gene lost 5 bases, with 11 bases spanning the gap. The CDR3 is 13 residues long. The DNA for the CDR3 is TGTGCCAGCAGTATCACGGCTGACAATGAGCAGTTCTTC. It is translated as CASSITADNEQFF.

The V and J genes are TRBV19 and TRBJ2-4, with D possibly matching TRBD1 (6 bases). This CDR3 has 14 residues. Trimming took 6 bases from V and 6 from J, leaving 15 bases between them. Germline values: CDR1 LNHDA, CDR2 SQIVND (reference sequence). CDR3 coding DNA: TGTGCCAGTAGCGCAAACAGGGTGGGAAACATTCAGTACTTC. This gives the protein CASSANRVGNIQYF.

CDR3 in DNA: TGTGCCAGCAGTTTGCTAACCGGGACAGGGTCCAACGTCCTGACTTTC. Encoded protein: CASSLLTGTGSNVLTF. The chain couples TRBV28 to TRBJ2-6; 9 bases agree with TRBD1. The CDR3 is 16 residues long. Germline V CDR1 and CDR2: MDHEN, SYDVKM. V shed 3 bases and J 8 bases; nucleotides not matched to a gene: 8.

The CDR3 DNA reads TGTGCCATCACAGGTCAACTCACAGATACGCAGTATTTT. The encoded protein is CAITGQLTDTQYF. V usage is TRBV10-3 and J usage is TRBJ2-3; D not certain. The germline V gene has CDR1 ENHRY and CDR2 SYGVKD. V was cut by 7 bases and J by 2 bases, with 10 bases left in between. This CDR3 region has 13 residues.